This TCR beta chain originates from a study of blood T cell repertoires in COVID-19. Study as a whole: The United States, Italy and Spain provided the acute and convalescent COVID-19 samples. In each case, the material was cDNA or gDNA derived from T cells, B-cell-depleted T cells, or PBMCs.

How the authors handled the data: It was from reference gene primer amplification that nucleated cell counts were estimated. The repertoire was sequenced with immunoSEQ multiplex PCR; TCRdb's copy has only in-frame clones and lacks some. V and J calls and clone size come straight from that table; D and trimming were deduced from the DNA. The sample holds 75,000 or so clones, approximately 80% seen once. Between the trimmed V and J ends, which lost 3 bases and 7 bases, there was a span of 18 bases. The CDR3 is made up of 14 amino acids. Germline CDR1 DFQATT, CDR2 SNEGSKA (reference sequence). This chain uses TRBV20-1 with TRBJ2-5; D possibly corresponds to TRBD2 (7 bases). The sequence came from a man between 60 and 75 years old with active or convalescent COVID-19. Sequencing was performed on peripheral blood. The CDR3 sequence is CSASSGGGVGTQYF. CDR3 nucleotide sequence: TGCAGTGCTAGTTCGGGGGGCGGTGTGGGGACCCAGTACTTC.